This paragraph reports one T cell receptor beta chain. This sample was included in a study of Ad26.COV2.S vaccination and SARS-CoV-2 variants. Study-level background: Ad26.COV2.S, an intramuscular injection, was given once or twice 56 days apart.

Looked up from germline, CDR1 is SGHAT and CDR2 is FQNNGV. With 5 bases removed from V and 5 bases from J, the gap between germline ends came to 19 bases. This CDR3 contains 15 residues. The sample's treatment: over 15 received Ad26.COV2.S at low or high dose, single or two shots; about 5 received placebo; per-sample allocation not given. Day 63 following the first vaccine or placebo injection was when the samples were taken. Boston hosted the donor, who was an adult aged 18-55 years. Wuhan-strain SARS-CoV-2 spike was expressed by the Ad26 vector that made up the vaccine. The method was immunoSEQ multiplex PCR; TCRdb's version includes in-frame clones alone and lacks a portion of them. The sample consists of 440,000 or so clones, 89% of them appearing once.

The source material was peripheral blood, sampled in a trial of Ad26.COV2.S vaccine versus placebo. The rearrangement uses TRBV11-2 and TRBJ2-7, with D uncertain. The origin of this receptor is a person between 18 and 65 years old who received the Ad26.COV2.S COVID-19 vaccine or a placebo. The CDR3 coding sequence is TGTGCCAGCAGCCAGGCGACGAGGACGGCTAACGAGCAGTACTTC. It codes for CASSQATRTANEQYF.